This entry lists 2 T cell receptor beta chains sequenced from one sample in a study of spatial heterogeneity in lung cancer. Notes on the study in general: Mutation tallies in tumors tracked expanded intratumoral alpha and beta TCR counts.

Noted time point: sample taken at primary tumor resection. TCRdb redid the calling of the 5' RACE reads with MiXCR, one entry per CDR3 protein. The sample yields 9,000 to 13,000 distinct CDR3 sequences, roughly 8% seen once. Their antigens are not known. Sequences were derived from lung tumor tissue, sampled at surgery. The source is a male donor with early-stage non-small cell lung cancer.

A few counts support this clonotype. The CDR3 region has the DNA TGCAGCGTCAGACCGGGACAGCACACCGGGGAGCTGTTTTTT. It yields the protein CSVRPGQHTGELFF. The chain recombines TRBV29-1 with TRBJ2-2, with 7 positions matching TRBD1. This CDR3 spans 14 amino acids. Germline V lookup: CDR1 SQVTM, CDR2 ANQGSEA. V trimming: 6 bases; J trimming: 3 bases; junction bases outside the gene matches: 7.

This clonotype is classed as medium-sized. V and J are TRBV24-1 and TRBJ2-2, with D unclear. The germline V gene encodes CDR1 KGHDR and CDR2 SFDVKD. The CDR3 consists of 15 residues. Trimming took off 5 bases at V and 6 bases at J, with 15 bases between the two ends. The CDR3 protein is CATSGTASMAGELFF. The CDR3, as DNA: TGTGCCACCAGTGGAACCGCCAGCATGGCCGGGGAGCTGTTTTTT.